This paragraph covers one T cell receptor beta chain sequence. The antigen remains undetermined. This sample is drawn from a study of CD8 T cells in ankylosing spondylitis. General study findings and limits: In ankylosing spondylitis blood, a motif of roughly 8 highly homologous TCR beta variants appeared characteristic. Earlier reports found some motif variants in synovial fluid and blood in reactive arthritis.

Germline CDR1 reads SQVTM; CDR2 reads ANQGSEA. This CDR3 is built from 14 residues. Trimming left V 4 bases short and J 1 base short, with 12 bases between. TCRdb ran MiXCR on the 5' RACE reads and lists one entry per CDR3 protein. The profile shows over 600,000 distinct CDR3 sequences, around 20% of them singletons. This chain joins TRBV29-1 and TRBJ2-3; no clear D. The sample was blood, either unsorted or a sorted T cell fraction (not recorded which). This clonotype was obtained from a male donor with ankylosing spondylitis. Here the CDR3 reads CSVAFQPRTDTQYF. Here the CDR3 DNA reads TGCAGCGTTGCTTTCCAACCTCGCACAGATACGCAGTATTTT.